The T cell receptor beta chain described here comes from a study of blood T cell repertoires in COVID-19. Sequencing was performed with immunoSEQ multiplex PCR; in TCRdb, only in-frame clones are kept and a portion is missing. The sample lists some 100,000 clones; 88% were seen once. The germline V gene has CDR1 SNHLY and CDR2 FYNNEI. V gave up 4 bases and J gave up 3 bases, with 16 bases separating them. This CDR3 comprises 16 residues. The chain combines TRBV2 with TRBJ1-5; D is perhaps TRBD1 (5 bases). Sequencing was performed on peripheral blood. This sequence originates from a woman in her 70s with acute or convalescent COVID-19. CDR3 DNA: TGTGCCAGCAGTGTGTGGGGCCCGGACCACAATCAGCCCCAGCATTTT. This translates into CASSVWGPDHNQPQHF.